This TCR beta chain was obtained from a study of blood T cell repertoires in COVID-19. Study overall: The United States, Italy and Spain provided the acute and convalescent COVID-19 samples. From T cells, B-cell-depleted T cells, or PBMCs came the material, which was cDNA or gDNA.

As handled by the study authors: Scientists estimated how many nucleated cells there were by amplifying reference gene primers. Sequencing was performed with immunoSEQ multiplex PCR; in TCRdb, only in-frame clones are kept and a portion is missing. The V and J calls and the clone size are those of that table, but D and trimming were determined from the DNA. Here the sample spans about 100,000 clones, around four fifths being singletons. Input material: peripheral blood. This clonotype was obtained from a man aged 50-60 years with active or convalescent COVID-19.

CDR3 sequence reads: CASQGLAGSQYF. CDR3 in DNA: TGTGCCAGCCAGGGACTAGCGGGATCGCAGTACTTC. The genes are TRBV6-5 and TRBJ2-7; the match to TRBD2 covers 13 bases. Unmatched junction bases numbered 4, after V lost 8 bases and J lost 9 bases. CDR3 length equals 12 residues. Germline CDR1 is MNHEY and CDR2 is SVGAGI.